One T cell receptor (beta chain) is described in this entry. Its antigen is still unknown. A multiplex PCR was run with 60 Vbeta primers and 13 Jbeta primers. The table came from immunoSEQ multiplex PCR; TCRdb's copy has only in-frame clones and leaves some out. The sample lists approximately 260,000 clones; 85% to 95% were seen once. The germline V gene has CDR1 SNHLY and CDR2 FYNNEI. V gave up 7 bases and J gave up 2 bases; unmatched junction bases: 4. The CDR3 loop spans 13 amino acids. Nominal health characterized the donors when sampled, though unrecorded immune exposures were likely. This specimen comes from a study of cytomegalovirus exposure and HLA in healthy donors. In the study overall: A prior study identified 100 million to 130 million unique TCR beta sequences from roughly 180 million T cells. Regarding the study as a whole: Previous analysis showed most TCR beta V segments were productive about 87% or about 30% of the time. Rarity marked most TCR sequences, yet some public TCRs occurred in many donors.

This sequence was found in a girl aged 2 to 10 in good health and CMV-seronegative. This chain connects TRBV2 to TRBJ1-2; 7 positions agree with TRBD1. The source material was PBMCs. Written as DNA, the CDR3 is TGTGCCAGCAACCAGGGACAGAACTATGGCTACACCTTC. Translation gives CASNQGQNYGYTF.